These 20 T cell receptor beta chains share one sample of origin, sequenced in a study of blood T cells in healthy people across ages. A second about 6 to 12 cycle PCR used barcoded and J-beta primers. TCRdb passed the 5' RACE reads through MiXCR, listing each CDR3 protein once. This table has 850,000 to 1,000,000 distinct CDR3 sequences, around 46% appearing once. Sequences were obtained from blood. These receptors originate from a man in his thirties or forties in good health.

This clonotype was seen a few times. The rearrangement links TRBV6-6 to TRBJ1-2, with 9 bases matching TRBD1. Germline CDR1 is MNHNY and CDR2 is SVGAGI (reference sequence). V lost 4 bases and J lost 4; bases outside the gene matches: 7. The CDR3 is made up of 15 amino acids. The CDR3 region has the DNA TGTGCCAGCAGTTCTTTACCGGACAGGGGCTATGGCTACACCTTC. Translated: CASSSLPDRGYGYTF.

This clonotype was picked up a small number of times. The J gene is TRBJ2-3, the V gene TRBV29-1; D assignment may be TRBD1 or TRBD2 (5 bases each). The V end was cut by 4 bases, the J end by 3 bases, with 14 bases between. The CDR3 has 14 residues. Germline V gene lookup returns CDR1 SQVTM and CDR2 ANQGSEA. The chain's CDR3 is CSVVNQGATDTQYF. As DNA, the CDR3 is TGCAGCGTTGTGAATCAGGGAGCAACAGATACGCAGTATTTT.

This clonotype was detected only once. The chain employs TRBV7-8 and TRBJ2-3; 7 bases line up with TRBD2. CDR3 length: 16 amino acids. Germline V gene sequence: CDR1 SGHVS, CDR2 FQNEAQ. The ends lost 4 bases at V and 2 bases at J; junction bases unmatched: 9. The CDR3 loop reads CASSSTGGVFTDTQYF. In nucleotides, the CDR3 is TGTGCCAGCAGCTCTACTGGGGGGGTCTTCACAGATACGCAGTATTTT.

The V and J genes are TRBV4-1 and TRBJ2-3, with TRBD2 as a possible D gene (6 bases). Trimming took off 5 bases at V and 3 bases at J, with 18 bases between the two ends. This CDR3 is 16 amino acids long. Germline V CDR1 and CDR2: MGHRA, YSYEKL. CDR3 nucleotides: TGCGCCAGCAGCATCATGCCCCGGGGGTGGACAGATACGCAGTATTTT. Its translation is CASSIMPRGWTDTQYF.

With respect to this clonotype: Compared with germline, one end of the junction differs, possibly owing to a read error. The chain couples TRBV5-1 to TRBJ2-7, with D possibly matching TRBD2 (6 bases). This CDR3 comprises 15 residues. Per the germline V gene, CDR1 is SGHRS and CDR2 is YFSETQ. The CDR3 DNA is TGCACCAGCAGCTCAATCCCGGGGGATCCCGCCGAGCAGTACTTC. It specifies CTSSSIPGDPAEQYF.

The J gene is TRBJ2-7, the V gene TRBV7-9; unclear D gene. The CDR3 extends over 13 amino acids. Deletions cut 5 bases from V and 2 bases from J, with 10 bases between. Per germline, CDR1 SEHNR and CDR2 FQNEAQ (reference sequence). CDR3 in amino acids: CASSTNPPYEQYF. For the CDR3, the DNA is TGTGCCAGCAGCACGAACCCTCCCTACGAGCAGTACTTC.

The rearrangement links TRBV5-1 to TRBJ2-3, with 11 bases lining up with TRBD2. Unmatched junction bases numbered 10, after V lost 4 bases and J lost 0 bases. Germline values: CDR1 SGHRS, CDR2 YFSETQ. The CDR3 length is 18 residues. CDR3 sequence reads: CASSPSGTSGSSTDTQYF. The CDR3 coding sequence is TGCGCCAGCAGCCCATCCGGGACTAGCGGTTCTAGCACAGATACGCAGTATTTT.

The chain couples TRBV28 to TRBJ2-1, with 12 nucleotides matching TRBD2. The junction had 10 bases not matched to a gene; V was cut back by 4 bases and J by 9 bases. The CDR3 length is 16 residues. Germline-derived CDR1 and CDR2 are MDHEN and SYDVKM. CDR3 protein: CASSSSLAGGGSEQFF. As DNA, the CDR3 is TGTGCCAGCAGTTCCTCACTAGCGGGAGGTGGAAGTGAGCAGTTCTTC. The full variable domain, its missing parts supplied by reference TRBV28 and TRBJ2-1, is DVKVTQSSRYLVKRTGEKVFLECVQDMDHENMFWYRQDPGLGLRLIYFSYDVKMKEKGDIPEGYSVSREKKERFSLILESASTNQTSMYLCASSSSLAGGGSEQFFGPGTRLTVL.

This rearrangement joins TRBV6-2 or TRBV6-3 to TRBJ1-1; 9 positions match TRBD1. CDR3 length equals 14 residues. J lost 3 bases, V lost 7 bases, and 6 bases had no gene match. Per germline, CDR1 MNHEY and CDR2 SVGEGT. In nucleotides, the CDR3 is TGTGCCAGCAATGTACAGGGGGCACACACTGAAGCTTTCTTT. Encoded protein: CASNVQGAHTEAFF.

This clonotype was counted a single time. This could be a read error, since a much larger clone is one nucleotide away. J is TRBJ2-4 and V is TRBV10-3; 9 bases agree with TRBD1. The J call could be wrong; TRBJ2-7 is a better fit for the DNA end. Germline-derived CDR1 and CDR2 are ENHRY and SYGVKD. The length of the CDR3 is 14 residues. The DNA of the CDR3 is TGTGCCATCAGCTCCGGGACAGGGAACTACGAGCAGTACTTC. This encodes CAISSGTGNYEQYF.

The chain couples TRBV25-1 to TRBJ1-6; D perhaps matches TRBD1 (5 bases). Germline V gene lookup returns CDR1 MGHDK and CDR2 SYGVNS. This CDR3 spans 15 amino acids. V shed 4 bases and J shed 7 bases, with 14 bases lying between them. CDR3 DNA: TGTGCCAGCAGTGTCGGGACCACCGCGAATTCACCCCTCCACTTT. Protein product: CASSVGTTANSPLHF.

This clonotype was observed many times. The gene calls are TRBV10-3 and TRBJ2-1; 9 bases are a match to TRBD2. The V gene's germline CDR1 is ENHRY and CDR2 SYGVKD. The CDR3 runs 18 residues. V gave up 4 bases and J gave up 2 bases; unmatched junction bases: 12. Written as DNA, the CDR3 is TGTGCCATCAGTGGAGAGGGGGCCCCTAGCGGGACCTACAATGAGCAGTTCTTC. Its protein is CAISGEGAPSGTYNEQFF.

This chain connects TRBV4-2 to TRBJ1-5; 7 nucleotides align to TRBD1. Germline CDR1 is LGHNA and CDR2 is YNFKEQ. This CDR3 contains 15 residues. Trimming at V came to 3 bases and at J to 7 bases, leaving 9 bases not matched to a gene. The DNA of the CDR3 is TGTGCCAGCAGCCAGCAGGGGGTAGGGGGACAGCCCCAGCATTTT. The encoded protein is CASSQQGVGGQPQHF.

This clonotype showed up just a few times. This chain uses TRBV5-1 with TRBJ1-2; TRBD1 aligns across 9 bases. The CDR3 runs to 15 residues. Germline CDR1 is SGHRS and CDR2 is YFSETQ. The V gene end was trimmed by 1 base and the J gene end by 8 bases; junction bases not matched to a gene: 9. CDR3 nucleotide sequence: TGCGCCAGCAGCTTGCAGCCGGGACAGGGAAAAGGCTACACCTTC. Translation: CASSLQPGQGKGYTF.

This sequence joins TRBV29-1 and TRBJ1-2, with a weak D call TRBD1 (6 bases). Deletions cut 3 bases from V and 7 bases from J, with 18 bases between. The V gene's germline CDR1 is SQVTM and CDR2 ANQGSEA. The CDR3 is 14 amino acids. This chain's CDR3 is CSVDKGGQGVGYTF. The CDR3 nucleotides read TGCAGCGTTGATAAGGGGGGCCAAGGAGTTGGCTACACCTTC.

This clonotype has only a few counts. The rearrangement links TRBV7-9 to TRBJ2-1; TRBD2 is a possible D gene (6 bases). CDR1 and CDR2 (germline): SEHNR, FQNEAQ (reference sequence). The CDR3 is made up of 14 amino acids. Trimming stripped 8 bases from V and 8 bases from J, with 19 bases between. CDR3 loop: CASPTAGLGYEQFF. The DNA for the CDR3 is TGTGCCAGCCCCACCGCGGGACTTGGATATGAGCAGTTCTTC.

The CDR3 spells CASSPGLAGVITDTQYF. CDR3 bases: TGTGCCAGCTCACCCGGACTAGCGGGGGTGATCACAGATACGCAGTATTTT. V gene TRBV18 combines with J gene TRBJ2-3; TRBD2 matches at 13 bases. Germline trimming cut 3 bases from V and 2 bases from J; bases unmatched to any gene: 5. Germline CDR1 and CDR2: KGHSH and LQKENI. This CDR3 has 17 amino acids. The full variable domain, rest sourced from reference TRBV18 and TRBJ2-3, is NAGVMQNPRHLVRRRGQEARLRCSPMKGHSHVYWYRQLPEEGLKFMVYLQKENIIDESGMPKERFSAEFPKEGPSILRIQQVVRGDSAAYFCASSPGLAGVITDTQYFGPGTRLTVL.

The rearrangement uses TRBV5-1 and TRBJ1-5; 8 nucleotides align to TRBD1. The germline V gene encodes CDR1 SGHRS and CDR2 YFSETQ. This CDR3 spans 15 amino acids. V lost 3 bases and J lost 3; bases outside the gene matches: 5. In DNA, the CDR3 is TGCGCCAGCAGCTGGACAGGGCAGGCCAATCAGCCCCAGCATTTT. It translates to CASSWTGQANQPQHF.

The V gene is TRBV10-3, the J gene TRBJ2-3; 9 bases fit TRBD2. V dropped 4 bases and J dropped 5; count of bases not matched to a gene: 4. This CDR3 has 14 residues. Per germline, CDR1 ENHRY and CDR2 SYGVKD. CDR3 nucleotide sequence: TGTGCCATCAGTGTCTCTAGCGGGGAAGATACGCAGTATTTT. Its translation: CAISVSSGEDTQYF.

The sample holds a few counts of this clonotype. The chain has TRBV4-3 and TRBJ2-7; D uncertain. CDR3 length: 14 amino acids. V was pared by 0 bases and J by 4 bases, with 10 bases between. The germline gives CDR1 LGHNA, CDR2 YSLEER. The CDR3 spells CASSQDRAIYEQYF. The CDR3 DNA is TGCGCCAGCAGCCAAGATCGGGCTATTTACGAGCAGTACTTC.